The 19 T cell receptor beta chains in this list originate from one sample, sequenced in a study of blood T cell repertoires in COVID-19. The table came from immunoSEQ multiplex PCR; TCRdb's copy has only in-frame clones and leaves some out. The sample consists of about 41,000 clones, approximately 82% of them appearing once. Sample: peripheral blood. Every receptor here comes from an elderly woman with acute or convalescent COVID-19.

This clone was detected once. The chain combines TRBV3-1 (or the pseudogene TRBV3-2) with TRBJ1-1; no firm D call. Per germline, CDR1 LGHDT and CDR2 YNNKEL (reference sequence). The V end was cut by 1 base, the J end by 0 bases, with 6 bases between. The CDR3 covers 14 residues. CDR3 amino acids: CASSQGQMNTEAFF. In nucleotides, the CDR3 is TGTGCCAGCAGCCAAGGCCAGATGAACACTGAAGCTTTCTTT.

The chain employs TRBV20-1 and TRBJ2-7; 11 bases line up with TRBD2. This CDR3 contains 15 residues. Germline CDR1 reads DFQATT; CDR2 reads SNEGSKA (reference sequence). The ends lost 3 bases at V and 9 bases at J; junction bases unmatched: 13. This CDR3 is CSASKGLAASDVQYF. CDR3 bases: TGCAGTGCTAGTAAGGGACTAGCGGCTTCGGACGTGCAGTACTTC.

This clone was seen once. The chain links TRBV15 to TRBJ1-2; 8 bases map to TRBD1. This CDR3 has 14 residues. Germline V gives CDR1 LNHNV, CDR2 YYDKDF (reference sequence). V shed 3 bases and J 2 bases; nucleotides not matched to a gene: 2. The CDR3 DNA reads as TGTGCCACCAGCAGGCAGGGGGCGAACTATGGCTACACCTTC. It yields the protein CATSRQGANYGYTF.

This clone is a singleton in its sample. The chain has TRBV7-9 and TRBJ1-2; D may be TRBD1 (5 bases). The CDR3 extends over 14 amino acids. V was shortened by 1 base and J by 2 bases, with 8 bases between the two germline ends. Germline V gene lookup returns CDR1 SEHNR and CDR2 FQNEAQ (reference sequence). For the CDR3, the DNA is TGTGCCAGCAGCTTAGGGACAAGCAACTATGGCTACACCTTC. Protein: CASSLGTSNYGYTF.

This rearrangement joins TRBV30 to TRBJ1-4, with 11 bases identical to TRBD1. V shed 5 bases, J shed 1 base, and the junction held 3 bases outside the gene matches. CDR1 is GTSNPN, CDR2 SVGIG, per germline (reference sequence). The CDR3 is made up of 15 amino acids. The CDR3 region has the DNA TGTGCCTGGTTGGACAGGGGGCGAACTAATGAAAAACTGTTTTTT. Its protein is CAWLDRGRTNEKLFF.

Only a few counts were recorded for this clone. This chain connects TRBV5-1 to TRBJ2-7, with D unclear. Trimming cost V 5 bases and J 2 bases, with 11 bases left between them. The CDR3 is 13 residues long. Looked up from germline, CDR1 is SGHRS and CDR2 is YFSETQ. The CDR3 nucleotides are TGCGCCAGCAGGCCGGTCTCCACCTACGAGCAGTACTTC. Translating gives CASRPVSTYEQYF.

The chain is built from TRBV15 and TRBJ2-7, with 7 bases that match TRBD1. J gave up 3 bases and V 0 bases, and 5 bases lay outside the gene matches. This CDR3 has 15 residues. Germline V gene sequence: CDR1 LNHNV, CDR2 YYDKDF (reference sequence). CDR3 residues: CATSRDPGTVYEQYF. The CDR3 DNA follows: TGTGCCACCAGCAGAGATCCCGGGACAGTCTACGAGCAGTACTTC.

The genes are TRBV15 and TRBJ1-6; the match to TRBD1 covers 7 bases. From germline, CDR1 is LNHNV and CDR2 YYDKDF (reference sequence). With V trimmed by 0 bases and J by 7 bases, 9 bases remained unmatched. The CDR3 runs to 17 residues. The CDR3 coding sequence is TGTGCCACCAGCAGAGATAGATTGAACAGGGGAAATTCACCCCTCCACTTT. Amino acid sequence: CATSRDRLNRGNSPLHF.

This chain joins TRBV2 and TRBJ2-3; tentative D call: TRBD1 (6 bases). V lost 2 bases to trimming and J lost 2 bases, with 11 bases between them. Germline values: CDR1 SNHLY, CDR2 FYNNEI. There are 15 residues in the CDR3. Here the CDR3 reads CASSERAGDTDTQYF. Here the CDR3 DNA reads TGTGCCAGCAGTGAAAGGGCAGGGGACACAGATACGCAGTATTTT. The complete variable domain, with remaining parts taken from reference TRBV2 and TRBJ2-3, reads EPEVTQTPSHQVTQMGQEVILRCVPISNHLYFYWYRQILGQKVEFLVSFYNNEISEKSEIFDDQFSVERPDGSNFTLKIRSTKLEDSAMYFCASSERAGDTDTQYFGPGTRLTVL.

The CDR3 is CASSTLRGGAWAQYF. In DNA form, the CDR3 reads TGTGCCAGCAGCACCTTACGCGGGGGGGCCTGGGCCCAGTACTTC. The chain recombines TRBV7-2 with TRBJ2-5; TRBD2 aligns across 9 bases. V was pared by 5 bases and J by 9 bases, with 13 bases of the junction left unmatched. The germline CDR1 and CDR2 sequences are SGHTA and FQGNSA. The CDR3 extends over 15 amino acids.

The chain has TRBV10-3 and TRBJ1-1, with D hard to call. The CDR3 has 12 residues. Germline V gene data show CDR1 as ENHRY and CDR2 as SYGVKD. V lost 0 bases and J lost 7, with 6 bases in between. The CDR3 nucleotides read TGTGCCATCAGTGAGTCGGTCGGTGAAGCTTTCTTT. Its protein is CAISESVGEAFF.

The genes are TRBV2 and TRBJ2-5; 8 bases match TRBD2. Germline V gives CDR1 SNHLY, CDR2 FYNNEI. This CDR3 is 16 amino acids long. The ends lost 2 bases at V and 4 bases at J; junction bases unmatched: 9. CDR3: CASSERGGGRRETQYF. CDR3 coding DNA: TGTGCCAGCAGTGAAAGGGGGGGCGGGAGGAGAGAGACCCAGTACTTC.

CDR3 amino acids: CSVEGQENTEAFF. The DNA for the CDR3 is TGCAGCGTTGAGGGACAGGAAAACACTGAAGCTTTCTTT. The chain couples TRBV29-1 to TRBJ1-1; TRBD1 matches 8 bases. The junction had 2 bases not matched to a gene; V was cut back by 3 bases and J by 2 bases. The CDR3 consists of 13 residues. Germline values: CDR1 SQVTM, CDR2 ANQGSEA.

The chain joins TRBV19 to TRBJ1-5; 9 bases agree with TRBD1. CDR1 is LNHDA, CDR2 SQIVND, per germline (reference sequence). The ends lost 10 bases at V and 5 bases at J; junction bases unmatched: 9. CDR3 size: 14 residues. CDR3 sequence: CATSDRGGYQPQHF. CDR3 bases: TGTGCCACTTCGGACAGGGGAGGGTATCAGCCCCAGCATTTT. Filled out from reference TRBV19 and TRBJ1-5, the complete variable domain reads DGGITQSPKYLFRKEGQNVTLSCEQNLNHDAMYWYRQDPGQGLRLIYYSQIVNDFQKGDIAEGYSVSREKKESFPLTVTSAQKNPTAFYLCATSDRGGYQPQHFGDGTRLSIL.

V is TRBV7-6 and J is TRBJ1-3; D is perhaps TRBD1 (5 bases). Trimming cost V 5 bases and J 0 bases, with 14 bases left between them. This CDR3 comprises 16 residues. Germline CDR1 is SGHVS and CDR2 is FNYEAQ. The CDR3 spells CASSPTESLSGNTIYF. The CDR3 DNA reads TGTGCCAGCAGCCCGACAGAGTCCCTCTCTGGAAACACCATATATTTT.

V usage is TRBV7-9 and J usage is TRBJ2-3; maybe TRBD1 (6 bases). This CDR3 has 13 amino acids. V shed 5 bases and J shed 7 bases, with 13 bases lying between them. Germline-derived CDR1 and CDR2 are SEHNR and FQNEAQ (reference sequence). The CDR3 sequence: CASSPGQTYTQYF. DNA for the CDR3: TGTGCCAGCAGCCCCGGACAGACCTATACGCAGTATTTT.

V usage is TRBV6-5 and J usage is TRBJ1-3; D is unclear. Germline-derived CDR1 and CDR2 are MNHEY and SVGAGI. The CDR3 loop spans 14 amino acids. The V end was cut by 8 bases, the J end by 0 bases, with 11 bases between. CDR3 in amino acids: CASSTQSSGNTIYF. The CDR3 bases are TGTGCCAGCTCGACACAGAGCTCTGGAAACACCATATATTTT.

This clone occurred once. The rearrangement links TRBV18 to TRBJ2-3; TRBD2 matches 7 bases. The V and J ends lost 5 bases and 3 bases, in that order; junction bases with no gene match: 14. There are 17 residues in the CDR3. The V gene's germline CDR1 is KGHSH and CDR2 LQKENI. The CDR3 DNA follows: TGTGCCAGCTCAACGGCTCTACTAGCGTCTGGGACAGATACGCAGTATTTT. The encoded protein is CASSTALLASGTDTQYF. The full variable domain, with the rest looked up from reference TRBV18 and TRBJ2-3, is NAGVMQNPRHLVRRRGQEARLRCSPMKGHSHVYWYRQLPEEGLKFMVYLQKENIIDESGMPKERFSAEFPKEGPSILRIQQVVRGDSAAYFCASSTALLASGTDTQYFGPGTRLTVL.

This clone was found once. The chain carries TRBV5-1 and TRBJ1-1; 8 bases are shared with TRBD1. The germline V gene has CDR1 SGHRS and CDR2 YFSETQ. The trim removed 2 bases at V and 2 bases at J, leaving 2 bases unmatched. The CDR3 is made up of 14 amino acids. The CDR3 spells CASSFGTGNTEAFF. The CDR3 DNA is TGCGCCAGCAGCTTCGGGACAGGTAACACTGAAGCTTTCTTT.